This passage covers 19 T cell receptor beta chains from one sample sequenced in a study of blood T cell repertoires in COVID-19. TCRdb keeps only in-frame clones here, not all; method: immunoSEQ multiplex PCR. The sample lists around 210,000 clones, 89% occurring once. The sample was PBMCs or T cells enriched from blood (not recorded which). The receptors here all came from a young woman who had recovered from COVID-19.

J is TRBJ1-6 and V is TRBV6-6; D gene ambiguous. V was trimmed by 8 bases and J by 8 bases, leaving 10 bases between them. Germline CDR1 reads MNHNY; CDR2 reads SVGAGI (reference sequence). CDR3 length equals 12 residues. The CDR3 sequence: CASARGDSPLHF. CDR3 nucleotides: TGTGCCAGCGCCCGGGGTGATTCACCCCTCCACTTT.

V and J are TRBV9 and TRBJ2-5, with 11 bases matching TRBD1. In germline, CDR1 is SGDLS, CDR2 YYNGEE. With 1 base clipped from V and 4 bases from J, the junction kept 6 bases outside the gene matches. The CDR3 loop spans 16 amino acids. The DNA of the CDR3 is TGTGCCAGCAGCGTACCATCCGGGACAGGGGGAGAGACCCAGTACTTC. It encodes CASSVPSGTGGETQYF.

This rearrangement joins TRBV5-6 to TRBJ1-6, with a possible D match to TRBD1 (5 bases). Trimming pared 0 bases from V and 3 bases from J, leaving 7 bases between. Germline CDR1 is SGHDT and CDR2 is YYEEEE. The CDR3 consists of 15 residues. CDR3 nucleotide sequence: TGTGCCAGCAGCTTGGCCAGGGACTATAATTCACCCCTCCACTTT. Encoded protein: CASSLARDYNSPLHF.

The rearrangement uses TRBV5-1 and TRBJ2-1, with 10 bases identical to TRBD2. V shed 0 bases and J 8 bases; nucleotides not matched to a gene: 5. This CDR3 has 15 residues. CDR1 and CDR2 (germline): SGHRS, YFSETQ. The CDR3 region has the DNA TGCGCCAGCAGCTTGGAAAGTAGCGGGGGGCATGAGCAGTTCTTC. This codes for CASSLESSGGHEQFF.

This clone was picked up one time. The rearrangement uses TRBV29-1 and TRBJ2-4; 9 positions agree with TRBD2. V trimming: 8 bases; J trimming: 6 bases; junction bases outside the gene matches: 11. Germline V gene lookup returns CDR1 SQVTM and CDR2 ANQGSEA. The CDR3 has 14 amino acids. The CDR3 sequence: CSIYEPGLANIQYF. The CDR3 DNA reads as TGCAGCATCTACGAACCGGGACTAGCAAACATTCAGTACTTC.

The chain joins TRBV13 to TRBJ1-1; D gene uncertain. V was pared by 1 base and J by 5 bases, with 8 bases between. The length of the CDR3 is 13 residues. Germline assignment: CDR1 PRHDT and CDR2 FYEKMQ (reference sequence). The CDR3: CASSLAGRTEAFF. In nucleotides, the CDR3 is TGTGCCAGCAGCTTAGCAGGAAGGACTGAAGCTTTCTTT.

The CDR3 region is CASSPRGRAGPDTDTQYF. CDR3 coding DNA: TGTGCCAGCAGCCCCCGCGGACGTGCGGGGCCCGACACAGATACGCAGTATTTT. The chain carries TRBV7-2 and TRBJ2-3; D is possibly TRBD2 (6 bases). The CDR3 is 18 residues long. CDR1 and CDR2 from the germline V gene are SGHTA and FQGNSA. The V and J ends lost 5 bases and 2 bases respectively, with 23 bases between them.

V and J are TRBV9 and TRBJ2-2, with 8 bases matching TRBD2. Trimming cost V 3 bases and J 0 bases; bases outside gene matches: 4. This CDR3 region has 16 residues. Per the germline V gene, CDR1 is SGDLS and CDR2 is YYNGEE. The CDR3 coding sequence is TGTGCCAGCAGCGATCGGGGGGGATCGAACACCGGGGAGCTGTTTTTT. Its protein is CASSDRGGSNTGELFF.

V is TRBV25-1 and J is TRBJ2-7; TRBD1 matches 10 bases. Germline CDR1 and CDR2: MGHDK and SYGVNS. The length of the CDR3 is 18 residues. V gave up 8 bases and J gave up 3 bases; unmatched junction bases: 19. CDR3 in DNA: TGTGCCAGCCTTAAAAACCGGGACAGGGGAGATTCTTTCTACGAGCAGTACTTC. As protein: CASLKNRDRGDSFYEQYF.

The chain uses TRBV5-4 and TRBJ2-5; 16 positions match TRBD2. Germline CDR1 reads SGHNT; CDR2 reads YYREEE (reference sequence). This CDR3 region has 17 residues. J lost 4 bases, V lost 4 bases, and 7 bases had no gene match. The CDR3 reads CASSPGLAGGIRETQYF. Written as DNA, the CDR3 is TGTGCCAGCAGCCCGGGACTAGCGGGGGGGATCAGAGAGACCCAGTACTTC.

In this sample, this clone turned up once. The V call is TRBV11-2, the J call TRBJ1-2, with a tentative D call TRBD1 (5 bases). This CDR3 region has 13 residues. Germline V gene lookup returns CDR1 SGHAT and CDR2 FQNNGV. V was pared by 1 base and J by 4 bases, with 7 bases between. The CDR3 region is CASSLGQSYGYTF. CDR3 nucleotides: TGTGCCAGCAGCTTAGGACAGAGCTATGGCTACACCTTC.

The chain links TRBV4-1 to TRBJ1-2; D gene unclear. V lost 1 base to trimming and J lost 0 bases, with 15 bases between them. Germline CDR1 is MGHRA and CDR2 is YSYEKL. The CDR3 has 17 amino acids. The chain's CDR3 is CASSQGLSGPPNYGYTF. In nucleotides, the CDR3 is TGCGCCAGCAGCCAAGGTCTGTCCGGTCCCCCTAACTATGGCTACACCTTC.

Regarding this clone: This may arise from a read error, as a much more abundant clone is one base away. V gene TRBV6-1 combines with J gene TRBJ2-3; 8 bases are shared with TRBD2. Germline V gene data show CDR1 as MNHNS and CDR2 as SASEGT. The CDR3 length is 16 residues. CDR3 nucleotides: TGTACCAGCAGTGAGTCAGTTAGCGGGGTTGCAGATACGCAGTATTTT. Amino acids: CTSSESVSGVADTQYF.

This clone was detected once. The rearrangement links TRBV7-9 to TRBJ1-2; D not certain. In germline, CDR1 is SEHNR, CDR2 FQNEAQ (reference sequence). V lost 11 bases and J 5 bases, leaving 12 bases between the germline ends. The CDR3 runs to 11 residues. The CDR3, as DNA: TGTGCCGTCGAAAGCGCTTATGGCTACACCTTC. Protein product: CAVESAYGYTF.

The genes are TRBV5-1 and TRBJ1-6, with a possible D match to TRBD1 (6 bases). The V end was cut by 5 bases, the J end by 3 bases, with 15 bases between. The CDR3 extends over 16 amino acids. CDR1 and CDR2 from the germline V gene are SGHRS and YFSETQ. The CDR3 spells CASRWMGQLYNSPLHF. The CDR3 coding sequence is TGCGCCAGCAGATGGATGGGACAACTCTATAATTCACCCCTCCACTTT.

CDR3 in amino acids: CASSIRHPSEKLFF. For the CDR3, the DNA is TGTGCCAGTAGTATCCGACACCCCAGCGAAAAACTGTTTTTT. V gene TRBV19 combines with J gene TRBJ1-4; D ambiguous. The V end lost 3 bases, the J end lost 8 bases, and 13 bases lay between the germline ends. The CDR3 extends over 14 amino acids. CDR1 LNHDA and CDR2 SQIVND come from the germline V gene (reference sequence).

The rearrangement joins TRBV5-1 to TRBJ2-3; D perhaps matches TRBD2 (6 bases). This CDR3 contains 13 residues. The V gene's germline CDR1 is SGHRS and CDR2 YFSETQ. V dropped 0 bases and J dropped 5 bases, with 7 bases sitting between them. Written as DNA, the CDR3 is TGCGCCAGCAGCTTGGGTAGCGGAGATACGCAGTATTTT. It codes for CASSLGSGDTQYF.

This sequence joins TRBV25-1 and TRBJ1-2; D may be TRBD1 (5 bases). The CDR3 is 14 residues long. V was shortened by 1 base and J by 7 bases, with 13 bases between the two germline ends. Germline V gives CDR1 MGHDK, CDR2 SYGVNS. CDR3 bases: TGTGCCAGCAGTGAATCCCCAAAAAGGGGTGGCTACACCTTC. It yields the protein CASSESPKRGGYTF.

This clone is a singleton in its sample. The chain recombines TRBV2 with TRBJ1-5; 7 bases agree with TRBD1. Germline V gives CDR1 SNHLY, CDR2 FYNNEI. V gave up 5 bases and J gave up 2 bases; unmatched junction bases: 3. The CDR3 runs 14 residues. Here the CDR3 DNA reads TGTGCCAGCAGTAGACAGGGCGGCAATCAGCCCCAGCATTTT. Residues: CASSRQGGNQPQHF. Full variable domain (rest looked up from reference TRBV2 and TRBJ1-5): EPEVTQTPSHQVTQMGQEVILRCVPISNHLYFYWYRQILGQKVEFLVSFYNNEISEKSEIFDDQFSVERPDGSNFTLKIRSTKLEDSAMYFCASSRQGGNQPQHFGDGTRLSIL.